This T cell receptor beta chain originates from a study of blood T cell repertoires in COVID-19. This table comes from immunoSEQ multiplex PCR, and its TCRdb copy is limited to in-frame clones, with some not included. The sample has over 250,000 clones; about 88% are singletons. The V end was cut by 10 bases, the J end by 2 bases, with 18 bases between. Germline loops: CDR1 KGHDR, CDR2 SFDVKD. The CDR3 loop spans 15 amino acids. This clone was recorded a few times. The gene calls are TRBV24-1 and TRBJ2-3; D is perhaps TRBD1 (6 bases). Sequencing was carried out using peripheral blood. This receptor was identified in a woman in her 70s with COVID-19, enrolled during active disease. CDR3 coding DNA: TGTGCCACTACAAACGCAGGGGACCCCACAGATACGCAGTATTTT. Translated: CATTNAGDPTDTQYF.